These 26 T cell receptor beta chains were sequenced from one sample in a study of cytomegalovirus exposure and HLA in healthy donors. The PCR was carried out with 60 Vbeta primers and 13 Jbeta primers. Measured with immunoSEQ multiplex PCR; TCRdb has only the in-frame clones, and not every one. The sample holds more than 90,000 clones; roughly four fifths are singletons and the top ten take 0.57%. The sample taken for sequencing was PBMCs. The receptors were gathered from a young man in good health and CMV-seronegative.

J is TRBJ1-4 and V is TRBV7-9, with unresolved D. Germline V gene data show CDR1 as SEHNR and CDR2 as FQNEAQ (reference sequence). Trimming removed 8 bases at V and 7 bases at J, with 14 bases between. CDR3 length: 13 residues. The CDR3 loop reads CASGREQPEKLFF. The CDR3 bases are TGTGCCAGCGGTCGGGAACAACCTGAAAAACTGTTTTTT.

There are a few counts of this clone. The chain carries TRBV5-4 and TRBJ1-2, with TRBD1 matching 7 bases. The CDR3 loop spans 14 amino acids. The V and J ends lost 3 bases and 2 bases, in that order; junction bases with no gene match: 4. The germline V gene has CDR1 SGHNT and CDR2 YYREEE (reference sequence). The CDR3 sequence is CASSSGGYNYGYTF. As DNA, the CDR3 is TGTGCCAGCAGCTCAGGGGGTTACAACTATGGCTACACCTTC.

This sequence joins TRBV5-8 and TRBJ1-1; possible D gene TRBD1, 5 bases. Between the trimmed V and J ends, which lost 0 bases and 0 bases, there was a span of 15 bases. This CDR3 has 17 residues. Germline-derived CDR1 and CDR2 are SGHTS and YDEGEE. CDR3 nucleotide sequence: TGTGCCAGCAGCTTGGAACTAACAGGACTATTGAACACTGAAGCTTTCTTT. It yields the protein CASSLELTGLLNTEAFF.

The chain is built from TRBV9 and TRBJ1-1; D is ambiguous. The CDR3 is made up of 15 amino acids. Trimming removed 0 bases from V and 0 bases from J, with 9 bases in between. The V gene's germline CDR1 is SGDLS and CDR2 YYNGEE. Here the CDR3 reads CASSVGHQLNTEAFF. The CDR3 DNA follows: TGTGCCAGCAGCGTAGGCCACCAGTTGAACACTGAAGCTTTCTTT.

This rearrangement joins TRBV5-4 to TRBJ2-2; possible D gene TRBD2, 6 bases. Germline assignment: CDR1 SGHNT and CDR2 YYREEE (reference sequence). Trimming shortened V by 0 bases and J by 7 bases, and 13 bases separated the two germline ends. This CDR3 region has 15 residues. CDR3 amino acids: CASSLEVSGVGELFF. The CDR3 DNA follows: TGTGCCAGCAGCTTGGAGGTGTCGGGGGTCGGGGAGCTGTTTTTT.

This clone has only one observation. This chain uses TRBV4-2 with TRBJ2-3; D ambiguous. Trimming took 0 bases from V and 1 from J, leaving 11 bases between them. This CDR3 comprises 16 residues. Germline assignment: CDR1 LGHNA and CDR2 YNFKEQ. The DNA for the CDR3 is TGTGCCAGCAGCCAAGAGTTGGAGCGCCGCACAGATACGCAGTATTTT. This sequence encodes CASSQELERRTDTQYF.

V usage is TRBV10-3 and J usage is TRBJ1-5; D is unresolved. Germline CDR1 reads ENHRY; CDR2 reads SYGVKD. Trimming took off 10 bases at V and 0 bases at J, with 16 bases between the two ends. This CDR3 is built from 15 residues. The CDR3 DNA sequence: TGTGCCACTACACTTACAGAACGTAGCAATCAGCCCCAGCATTTT. Translated, it gives CATTLTERSNQPQHF.

The chain has TRBV6-5 and TRBJ1-1; D is perhaps TRBD1 (5 bases). CDR1 MNHEY and CDR2 SVGAGI come from the germline V gene. V lost 8 bases, J lost 3 bases, and 13 bases lay in between. The CDR3 sequence is 13 residues long. This CDR3 reads CASCGAGYTEAFF. DNA for the CDR3: TGTGCCAGCTGTGGGGCAGGGTACACTGAAGCTTTCTTT.

The V call is TRBV7-9, the J call TRBJ2-7; possibly TRBD2 for D (5 bases). The CDR3 is made up of 13 amino acids. Trimming removed 3 bases from V and 0 bases from J, with 6 bases in between. Germline V gene sequence: CDR1 SEHNR, CDR2 FQNEAQ (reference sequence). CDR3 region: CASSFRDSYEQYV. The CDR3 DNA sequence: TGTGCCAGCAGCTTCCGGGACTCCTACGAGCAGTACGTC.

The J gene is TRBJ2-1, the V gene TRBV19; D remains unclear. Per germline, CDR1 LNHDA and CDR2 SQIVND (reference sequence). V dropped 2 bases and J dropped 6 bases, with 11 bases sitting between them. This CDR3 comprises 14 residues. CDR3 nucleotide sequence: TGTGCCAGTAGTATACTGGGCTACTCCAATGAGCAGTTCTTC. Translation: CASSILGYSNEQFF.

The chain carries TRBV5-4 and TRBJ2-4, with D tentatively TRBD2 (7 bases). This CDR3 has 15 amino acids. Trimming shortened V by 5 bases and J by 7 bases, and 19 bases separated the two germline ends. Germline CDR1 and CDR2: SGHNT and YYREEE (reference sequence). CDR3: CASSFTGRDTNIQYF. DNA of the CDR3: TGTGCCAGCAGTTTTACAGGGAGGGATACGAACATTCAGTACTTC.

This clone was counted a single time. V gene TRBV29-1 combines with J gene TRBJ1-1, with D perhaps TRBD1 (6 bases). The V gene's germline CDR1 is SQVTM and CDR2 ANQGSEA. CDR3 size: 13 residues. Trimming removed 4 bases from V and 5 bases from J, with 14 bases in between. The CDR3 region is CSVARQARTEAFF. CDR3 nucleotide sequence: TGCAGCGTTGCCAGACAGGCGAGGACTGAAGCTTTCTTT. The complete variable domain, with remaining parts taken from reference TRBV29-1 and TRBJ1-1, reads SAVISQKPSRDICQRGTSLTIQCQVDSQVTMMFWYRQQPGQSLTLIATANQGSEATYESGFVIDKFPISRPNLTFSTLTVSNMSPEDSSIYLCSVARQARTEAFFGQGTRLTVV.

V and J are TRBV2 and TRBJ1-1, with D perhaps matching TRBD1 (5 bases). Trimming took off 6 bases at V and 5 bases at J, with 13 bases between the two ends. The CDR3 is 13 residues long. CDR1 and CDR2 (germline): SNHLY, FYNNEI. CDR3 bases: TGTGCCAGCAGCCGGACCGGGGGGACTGAAGCTTTCTTT. Its translation: CASSRTGGTEAFF.

This clone was seen more than once but under ten times. The chain joins TRBV6-1 to TRBJ1-2; unclear D gene. Germline CDR1 is MNHNS and CDR2 is SASEGT. The CDR3 runs to 10 residues. The chain's CDR3 is CSCSEYGYTF. Here the CDR3 DNA reads TGTTCCTGTTCCGAGTATGGCTACACCTTC.

The sample holds a few counts of this clone. This sequence joins TRBV6-1 and TRBJ1-2, with TRBD1 identical over 7 bases. V shed 2 bases, J shed 6 bases, and the junction held 9 bases outside the gene matches. Germline values: CDR1 MNHNS, CDR2 SASEGT. The CDR3 totals 15 residues. CDR3 in amino acids: CASSEQGVGYNGYTF. CDR3 nucleotide sequence: TGTGCCAGCAGTGAACAGGGGGTAGGGTATAATGGCTACACCTTC.

This clone was picked up a small number of times. The V and J genes are TRBV6-1 and TRBJ1-3; 7 nucleotides line up with TRBD1. V lost 7 bases to trimming and J lost 8 bases; unmatched junction nucleotides: 14. The CDR3 consists of 15 residues. Germline CDR1 reads MNHNS; CDR2 reads SASEGT. The CDR3 DNA is TGTGCCAGCATTCACAGGGGCTTTGGCTTAGACACCATATATTTT. It is translated as CASIHRGFGLDTIYF.

V and J are TRBV2 and TRBJ1-2; 7 nucleotides match TRBD1. The CDR3 is 14 residues long. In germline, CDR1 is SNHLY, CDR2 FYNNEI. With 4 bases clipped from V and 6 bases from J, the junction kept 8 bases outside the gene matches. CDR3 loop: CASSVSGGRDGYTF. CDR3 DNA sequence: TGTGCCAGCAGTGTGTCAGGGGGTAGAGATGGCTACACCTTC.

This clone was observed a single time. The chain uses TRBV19 and TRBJ1-2, with 7 bases matching TRBD1. Germline-derived CDR1 and CDR2 are LNHDA and SQIVND (reference sequence). V lost 7 bases, J lost 2 bases, and 7 bases stayed unmatched. The CDR3 is made up of 14 amino acids. The CDR3 nucleotides read TGTGCCAGTACCCTGACAGGGATAAACTATGGCTACACCTTC. Translated, it gives CASTLTGINYGYTF.

The chain uses TRBV7-6 and TRBJ2-2, with D perhaps TRBD2 (6 bases). Per germline, CDR1 SGHVS and CDR2 FNYEAQ. This CDR3 comprises 15 residues. Trimming shortened V by 5 bases and J by 4 bases, and 14 bases separated the two germline ends. CDR3 sequence: CASSPRTGSTGELFF. The CDR3 DNA sequence: TGTGCCAGCAGCCCAAGGACCGGGAGCACCGGGGAGCTGTTTTTT.

A note on this clone: One junction end disagrees with the germline gene, perhaps due to a read error. This same CDR3 is encoded by further DNA sequences in the sample. The chain joins TRBV10-3 to TRBJ2-7; 11 nucleotides align to TRBD2. From germline, CDR1 is ENHRY and CDR2 SYGVKD. The CDR3 has 19 amino acids. In nucleotides, the CDR3 is TGCGCCATCAGTGATCTGGGGCTAGCGGGGGGAATCCCTGCCTACGAGCAGTACTTC. It encodes CAISDLGLAGGIPAYEQYF.

The rearrangement joins TRBV7-9 to TRBJ1-1; D is perhaps TRBD1 (6 bases). From germline, CDR1 is SEHNR and CDR2 FQNEAQ (reference sequence). Trimming removed 3 bases at V and 0 bases at J, with 17 bases between. The CDR3 is 17 residues long. This CDR3 is CASSFSGGAYMNTEAFF. The CDR3 DNA reads as TGTGCCAGCAGCTTCTCCGGGGGGGCCTACATGAACACTGAAGCTTTCTTT.

This clone turned up a few times. The genes are TRBV4-1 and TRBJ2-2; the match to TRBD2 covers 11 bases. Germline V lookup: CDR1 MGHRA, CDR2 YSYEKL. The CDR3 consists of 16 residues. J lost 0 bases, V lost 4 bases, and 1 base had no gene match. Here the CDR3 reads CASSLTSGANTGELFF. In DNA form, the CDR3 reads TGCGCCAGCAGCCTGACTAGCGGGGCGAACACCGGGGAGCTGTTTTTT.

V and J are TRBV19 and TRBJ1-1; 7 bases fit TRBD1. With 1 base clipped from V and 1 base from J, the junction kept 6 bases outside the gene matches. The CDR3 totals 16 residues. Germline V CDR1 and CDR2: LNHDA, SQIVND (reference sequence). The CDR3 region has the DNA TGTGCCAGTAGTATAGCCGCCACAGGGGCGAACACTGAAGCTTTCTTT. This codes for CASSIAATGANTEAFF.

The V call is TRBV10-3, the J call TRBJ2-7, with D perhaps matching TRBD1 (6 bases). The V gene's germline CDR1 is ENHRY and CDR2 SYGVKD. The CDR3 totals 15 residues. The ends were cut back, 6 bases at V and 0 bases at J, with 15 bases in the middle. The CDR3: CAIRERTADSYEQYF. CDR3 nucleotide sequence: TGTGCCATCAGGGAACGGACAGCCGACTCCTACGAGCAGTACTTC.

The chain carries TRBV7-9 and TRBJ1-1; possible D gene TRBD1, 5 bases. Trimming shortened V by 3 bases and J by 6 bases, and 8 bases separated the two germline ends. The CDR3 has 12 residues. CDR1 is SEHNR and CDR2 is FQNEAQ in the germline V gene (reference sequence). CDR3 sequence reads: CASSLAGAEAFF. The CDR3 DNA reads as TGTGCCAGCAGCTTGGCGGGGGCTGAAGCTTTCTTT.

The rearrangement joins TRBV9 to TRBJ1-2; weak D call: TRBD1 (5 bases). This CDR3 contains 13 residues. CDR1 and CDR2 from the germline V gene are SGDLS and YYNGEE. V shed 4 bases and J shed 7 bases, with 14 bases lying between them. The CDR3 bases are TGTGCCAGCAGCTACCGGAGCGGGGGTGGCTACACCTTC. Its translation: CASSYRSGGGYTF.